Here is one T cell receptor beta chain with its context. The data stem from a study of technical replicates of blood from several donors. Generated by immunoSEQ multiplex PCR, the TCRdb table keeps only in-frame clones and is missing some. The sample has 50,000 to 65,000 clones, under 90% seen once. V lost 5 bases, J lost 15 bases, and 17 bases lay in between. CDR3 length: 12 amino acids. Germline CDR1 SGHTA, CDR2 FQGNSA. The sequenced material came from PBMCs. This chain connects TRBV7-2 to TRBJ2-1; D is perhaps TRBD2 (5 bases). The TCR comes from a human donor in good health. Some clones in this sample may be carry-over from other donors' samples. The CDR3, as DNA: TGTGCCAGCAGCGAAGGCCAGAGGGCTGGGTTCTTC. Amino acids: CASSEGQRAGFF.